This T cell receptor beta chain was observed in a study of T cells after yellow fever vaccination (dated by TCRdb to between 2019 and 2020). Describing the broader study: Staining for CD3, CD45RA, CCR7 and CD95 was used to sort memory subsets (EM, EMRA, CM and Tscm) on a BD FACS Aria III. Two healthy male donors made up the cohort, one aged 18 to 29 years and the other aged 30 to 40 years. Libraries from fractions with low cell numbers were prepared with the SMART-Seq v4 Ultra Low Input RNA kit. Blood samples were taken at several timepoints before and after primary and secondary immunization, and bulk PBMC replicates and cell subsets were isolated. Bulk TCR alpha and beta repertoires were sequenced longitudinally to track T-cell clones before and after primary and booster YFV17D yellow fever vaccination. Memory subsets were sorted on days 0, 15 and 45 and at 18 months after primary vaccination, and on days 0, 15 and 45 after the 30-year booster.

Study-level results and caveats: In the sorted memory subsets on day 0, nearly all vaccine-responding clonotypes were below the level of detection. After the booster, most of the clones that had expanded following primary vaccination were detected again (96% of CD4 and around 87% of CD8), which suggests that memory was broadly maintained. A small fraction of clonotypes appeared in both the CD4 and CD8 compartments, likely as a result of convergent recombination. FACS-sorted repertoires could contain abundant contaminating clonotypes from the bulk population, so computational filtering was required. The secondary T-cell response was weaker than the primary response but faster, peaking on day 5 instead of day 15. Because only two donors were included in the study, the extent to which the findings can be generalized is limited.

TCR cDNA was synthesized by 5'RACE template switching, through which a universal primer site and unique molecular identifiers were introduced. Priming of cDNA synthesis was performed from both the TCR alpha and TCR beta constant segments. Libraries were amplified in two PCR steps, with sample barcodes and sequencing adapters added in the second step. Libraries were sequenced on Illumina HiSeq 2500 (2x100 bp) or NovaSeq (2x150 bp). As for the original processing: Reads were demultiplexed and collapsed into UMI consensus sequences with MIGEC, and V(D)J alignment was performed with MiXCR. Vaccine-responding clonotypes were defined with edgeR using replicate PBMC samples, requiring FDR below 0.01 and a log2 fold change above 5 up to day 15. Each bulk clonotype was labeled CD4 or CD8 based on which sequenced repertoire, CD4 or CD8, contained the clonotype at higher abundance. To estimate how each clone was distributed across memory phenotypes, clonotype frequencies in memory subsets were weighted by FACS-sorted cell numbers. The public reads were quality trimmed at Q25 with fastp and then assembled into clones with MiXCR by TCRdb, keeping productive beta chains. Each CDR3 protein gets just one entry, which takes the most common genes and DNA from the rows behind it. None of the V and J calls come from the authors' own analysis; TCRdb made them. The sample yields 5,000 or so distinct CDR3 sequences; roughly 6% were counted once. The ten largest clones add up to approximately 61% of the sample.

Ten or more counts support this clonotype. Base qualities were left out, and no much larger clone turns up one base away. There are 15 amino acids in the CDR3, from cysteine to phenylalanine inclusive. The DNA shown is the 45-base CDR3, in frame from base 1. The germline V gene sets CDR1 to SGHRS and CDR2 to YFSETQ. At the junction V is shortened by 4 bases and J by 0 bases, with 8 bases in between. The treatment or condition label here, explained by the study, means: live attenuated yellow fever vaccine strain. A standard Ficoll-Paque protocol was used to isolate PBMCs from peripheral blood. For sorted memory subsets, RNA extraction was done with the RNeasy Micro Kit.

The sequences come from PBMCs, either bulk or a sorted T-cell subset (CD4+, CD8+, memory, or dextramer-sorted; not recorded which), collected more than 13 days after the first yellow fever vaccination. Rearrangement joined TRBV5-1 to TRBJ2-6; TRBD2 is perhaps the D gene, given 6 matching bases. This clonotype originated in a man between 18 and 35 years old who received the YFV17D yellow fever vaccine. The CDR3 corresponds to CASSPEGSGANVLTF. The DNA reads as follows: TGCGCCAGCAGCCCGGAGGGCTCTGGGGCCAACGTCCTGACTTTC.